Given below is one T cell receptor beta chain in context. This entry comes from a study of shared T cell receptors in the human thymus. The germline V gene has CDR1 LGHNA and CDR2 YNFKEQ. The CDR3 contains 19 residues. Trimming took 0 bases from V and 4 from J, leaving 22 bases between them. Some clones are missing from TCRdb's copy, which holds only in-frame ones; the method was immunoSEQ multiplex PCR. This table has approximately 490,000 clones, about four fifths appearing once. These records were also assigned to another study, of human thymus T cells. From that second work: Corrective heart surgery yielded the resections from which the thymus tissue came. Gene usage (both V and J) appeared biased in thymic and blood repertoires. Reports from related research described highly overlapping thymic repertoires among unrelated individuals.

The sample was thymocytes. The sequence was collected from a boy less than two years old with a congenital heart defect. The rearrangement links TRBV4-2 to TRBJ1-3; D remains ambiguous. The CDR3 is CASSQDKEVTPAAGNTIYF. As DNA, the CDR3 is TGTGCCAGCAGCCAAGATAAGGAGGTGACCCCGGCGGCCGGAAACACCATATATTTT.